Presented here are 2 T cell receptor beta chains from one specimen sequenced in a study of blood T cell repertoires in COVID-19. Profiled with immunoSEQ multiplex PCR; TCRdb holds only in-frame clones, not every one. The sample has about 24,000 clones, 65% to 90% seen once; the top ten hold roughly a sixth. The specimen was peripheral blood. The receptors derive from a human donor with acute or convalescent COVID-19. The donor label of this sample is uncertain.

This clone has just one count. V is TRBV19 and J is TRBJ1-1; D uncertain. V was clipped by 0 bases and J by 2 bases, with 7 bases between them. The length of the CDR3 is 14 residues. Germline V lookup: CDR1 LNHDA, CDR2 SQIVND (reference sequence). CDR3 residues: CASSIEALNTEAFF. CDR3 nucleotides: TGTGCCAGTAGTATAGAGGCCCTTAACACTGAAGCTTTCTTT.

There are a few counts of this clone. The chain uses TRBV7-2 and TRBJ2-7; TRBD2 matches 12 bases. Germline CDR1 reads SGHTA; CDR2 reads FQGNSA. V trimming: 5 bases; J trimming: 2 bases; junction bases outside the gene matches: 7. The CDR3 has 16 residues. CDR3 loop: CASSPGLAGYPYEQYF. The CDR3 DNA sequence: TGTGCCAGCAGCCCAGGACTAGCGGGGTATCCCTACGAGCAGTACTTC.